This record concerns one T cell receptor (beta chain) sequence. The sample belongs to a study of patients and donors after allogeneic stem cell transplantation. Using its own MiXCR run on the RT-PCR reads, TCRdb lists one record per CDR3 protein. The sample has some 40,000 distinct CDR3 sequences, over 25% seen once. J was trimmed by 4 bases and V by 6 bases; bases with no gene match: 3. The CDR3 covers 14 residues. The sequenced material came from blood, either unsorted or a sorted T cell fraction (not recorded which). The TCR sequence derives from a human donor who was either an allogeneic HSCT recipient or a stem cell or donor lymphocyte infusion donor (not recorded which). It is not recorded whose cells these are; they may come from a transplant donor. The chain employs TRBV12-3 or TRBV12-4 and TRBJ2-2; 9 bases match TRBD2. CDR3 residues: CASSQTSGTGELFF. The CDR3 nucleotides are TGTGCCAGCAGCCAGACTAGCGGCACCGGGGAGCTGTTTTTT.